This TCR beta chain was retrieved from a study of early T cells in non-severe SARS-CoV-2 infection. Looking at the study overall: Chains stayed unpaired after sequencing of bulk RNA from unsorted whole blood.

Broader study findings: Matching against VDJdb likely underestimated virus-specific expansions, favoring anti-spike CD8.

The J segment lost 1 base and the V segment lost 4 bases, leaving 12 bases of the junction unmatched. CDR3 size: 18 residues. Germline lookup yields CDR1 ENHRY and CDR2 SYGVKD. Individual cDNA molecules received unique molecular identifiers during library preparation. One entry per CDR3 protein, called by TCRdb with MiXCR from the 5' RACE reads. The sample carries around 50,000 distinct CDR3 sequences, 4.5% to 7% recorded once. In its sample, this clonotype was seen many times. Its target is unknown. The chain combines TRBV10-3 with TRBJ2-5; 10 positions agree with TRBD2. The sequence was collected from an adult who was a healthcare worker with PCR-confirmed SARS-CoV-2 infection or an uninfected control (not recorded which). Sequenced sample: whole blood. As DNA, the CDR3 is TGTGCCATCAGTGGAGCGGGGGGGCCGGCTGGGGCCCAAGAGACCCAGTACTTC. It translates to CAISGAGGPAGAQETQYF.